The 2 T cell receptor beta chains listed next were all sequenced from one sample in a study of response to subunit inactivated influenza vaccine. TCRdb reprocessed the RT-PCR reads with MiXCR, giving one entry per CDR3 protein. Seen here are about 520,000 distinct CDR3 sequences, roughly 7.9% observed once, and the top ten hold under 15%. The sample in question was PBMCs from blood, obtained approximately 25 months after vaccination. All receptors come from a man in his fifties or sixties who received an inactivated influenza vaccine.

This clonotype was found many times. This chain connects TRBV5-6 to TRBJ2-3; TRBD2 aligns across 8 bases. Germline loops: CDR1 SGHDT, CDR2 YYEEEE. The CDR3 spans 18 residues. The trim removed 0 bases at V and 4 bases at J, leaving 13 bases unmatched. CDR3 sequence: CASSLVASGLPYADTQYF. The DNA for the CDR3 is TGTGCCAGCAGCTTGGTGGCTAGCGGGCTTCCTTATGCAGATACGCAGTATTTT.

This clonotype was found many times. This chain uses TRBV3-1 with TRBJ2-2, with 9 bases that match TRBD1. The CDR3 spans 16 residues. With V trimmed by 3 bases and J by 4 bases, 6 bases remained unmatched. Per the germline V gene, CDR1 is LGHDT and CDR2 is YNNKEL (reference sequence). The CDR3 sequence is CASSHPMGQGTGELFF. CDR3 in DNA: TGTGCCAGCAGCCATCCTATGGGACAGGGCACCGGGGAGCTGTTTTTT.